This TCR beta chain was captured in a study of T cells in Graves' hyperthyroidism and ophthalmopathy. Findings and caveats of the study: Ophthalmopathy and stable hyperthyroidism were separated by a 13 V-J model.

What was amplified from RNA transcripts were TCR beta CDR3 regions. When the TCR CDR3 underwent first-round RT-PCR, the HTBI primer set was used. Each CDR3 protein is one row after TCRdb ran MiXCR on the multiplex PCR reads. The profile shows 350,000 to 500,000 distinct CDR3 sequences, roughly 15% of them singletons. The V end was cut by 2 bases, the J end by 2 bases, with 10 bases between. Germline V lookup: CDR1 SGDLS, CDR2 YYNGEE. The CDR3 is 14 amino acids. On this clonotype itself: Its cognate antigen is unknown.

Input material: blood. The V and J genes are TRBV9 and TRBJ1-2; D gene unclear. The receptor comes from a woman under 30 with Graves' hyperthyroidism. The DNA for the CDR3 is TGTGCCAGCAGCGTCGGAGGGCCAAACTATGGCTACACCTTC. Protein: CASSVGGPNYGYTF.